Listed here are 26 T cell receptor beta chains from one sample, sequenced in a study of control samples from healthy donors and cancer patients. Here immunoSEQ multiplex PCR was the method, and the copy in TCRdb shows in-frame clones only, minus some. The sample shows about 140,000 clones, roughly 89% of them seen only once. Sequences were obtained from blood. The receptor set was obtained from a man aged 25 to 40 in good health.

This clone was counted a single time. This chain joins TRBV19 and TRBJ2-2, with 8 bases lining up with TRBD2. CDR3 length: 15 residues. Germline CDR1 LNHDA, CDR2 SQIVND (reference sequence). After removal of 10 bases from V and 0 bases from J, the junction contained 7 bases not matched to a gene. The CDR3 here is CATRTGGTNTGELFF. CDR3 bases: TGTGCCACCCGAACGGGAGGGACGAACACCGGGGAGCTGTTTTTT.

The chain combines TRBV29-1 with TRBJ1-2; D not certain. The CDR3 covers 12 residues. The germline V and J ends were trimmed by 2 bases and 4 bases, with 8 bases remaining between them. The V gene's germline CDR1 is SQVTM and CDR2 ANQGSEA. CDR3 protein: CSVESQAYGYTF. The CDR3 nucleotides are TGCAGCGTTGAAAGCCAAGCCTATGGCTACACCTTC. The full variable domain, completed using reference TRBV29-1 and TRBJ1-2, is SAVISQKPSRDICQRGTSLTIQCQVDSQVTMMFWYRQQPGQSLTLIATANQGSEATYESGFVIDKFPISRPNLTFSTLTVSNMSPEDSSIYLCSVESQAYGYTFGSGTRLTVV.

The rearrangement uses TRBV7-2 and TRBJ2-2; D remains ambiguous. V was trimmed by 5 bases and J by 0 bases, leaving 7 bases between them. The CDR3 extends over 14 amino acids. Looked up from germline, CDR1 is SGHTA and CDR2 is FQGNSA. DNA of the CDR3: TGTGCCAGCAGCCATGGGTCGAACACCGGGGAGCTGTTTTTT. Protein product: CASSHGSNTGELFF.

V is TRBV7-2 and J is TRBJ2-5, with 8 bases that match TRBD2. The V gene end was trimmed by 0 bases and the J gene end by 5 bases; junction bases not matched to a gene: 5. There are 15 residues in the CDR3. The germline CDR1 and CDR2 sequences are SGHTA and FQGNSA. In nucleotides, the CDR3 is TGTGCCAGCAGCTTAGCTAGCGGGACTAGGGAGACCCAGTACTTC. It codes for CASSLASGTRETQYF.

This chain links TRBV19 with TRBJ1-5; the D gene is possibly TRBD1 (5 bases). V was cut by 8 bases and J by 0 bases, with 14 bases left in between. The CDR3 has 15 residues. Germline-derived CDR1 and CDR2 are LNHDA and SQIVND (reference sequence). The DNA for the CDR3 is TGTGCCAGTGAGGCCTACAGGAATAGCAATCAGCCCCAGCATTTT. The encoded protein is CASEAYRNSNQPQHF.

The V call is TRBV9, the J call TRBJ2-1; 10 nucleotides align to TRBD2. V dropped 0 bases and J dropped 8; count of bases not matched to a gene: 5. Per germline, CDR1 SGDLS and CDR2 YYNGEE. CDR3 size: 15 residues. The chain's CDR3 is CASSVVAGGWDEQFF. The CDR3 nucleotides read TGTGCCAGCAGCGTAGTAGCGGGAGGTTGGGATGAGCAGTTCTTC.

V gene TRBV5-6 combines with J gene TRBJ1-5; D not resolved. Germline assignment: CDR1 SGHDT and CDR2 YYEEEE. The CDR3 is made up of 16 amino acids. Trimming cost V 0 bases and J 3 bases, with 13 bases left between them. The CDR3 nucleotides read TGTGCCAGCAGCTTGGGAATTGGGCAGCACAATCAGCCCCAGCATTTT. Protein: CASSLGIGQHNQPQHF.

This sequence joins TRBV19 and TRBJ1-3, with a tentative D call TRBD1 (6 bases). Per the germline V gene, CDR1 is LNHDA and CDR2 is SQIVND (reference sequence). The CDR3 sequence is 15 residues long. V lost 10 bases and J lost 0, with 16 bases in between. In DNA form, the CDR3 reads TGTGCCACAAAACAGGGCACCAGCTCTGGAAACACCATATATTTT. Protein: CATKQGTSSGNTIYF.

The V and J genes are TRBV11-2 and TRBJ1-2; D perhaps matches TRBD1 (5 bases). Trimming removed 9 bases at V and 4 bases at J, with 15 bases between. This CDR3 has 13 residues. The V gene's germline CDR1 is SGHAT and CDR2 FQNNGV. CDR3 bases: TGTGCCAGTTCCCCCCAGGGCCTCTATGGCTACACCTTC. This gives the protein CASSPQGLYGYTF. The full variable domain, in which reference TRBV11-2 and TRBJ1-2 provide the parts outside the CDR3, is EAGVAQSPRYKIIEKRQSVAFWCNPISGHATLYWYQQILGQGPKLLIQFQNNGVVDDSQLPKDRFSAERLKGVDSTLKIQPAKLEDSAVYLCASSPQGLYGYTFGSGTRLTVV.

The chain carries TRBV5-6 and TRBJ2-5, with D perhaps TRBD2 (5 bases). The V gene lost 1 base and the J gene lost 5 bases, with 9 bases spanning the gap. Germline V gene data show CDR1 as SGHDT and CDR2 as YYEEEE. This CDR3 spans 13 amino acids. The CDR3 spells CASSLQQRETQYF. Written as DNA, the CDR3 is TGTGCCAGCAGCTTGCAACAGCGGGAGACCCAGTACTTC.

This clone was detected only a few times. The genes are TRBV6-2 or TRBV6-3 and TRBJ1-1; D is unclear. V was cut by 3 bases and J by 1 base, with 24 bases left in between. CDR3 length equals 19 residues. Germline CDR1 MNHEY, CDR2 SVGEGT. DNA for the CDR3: TGTGCCAGCAGTTATCCCTTTTTCGGCTCGTATGATGCGAACACTGAAGCTTTCTTT. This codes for CASSYPFFGSYDANTEAFF.

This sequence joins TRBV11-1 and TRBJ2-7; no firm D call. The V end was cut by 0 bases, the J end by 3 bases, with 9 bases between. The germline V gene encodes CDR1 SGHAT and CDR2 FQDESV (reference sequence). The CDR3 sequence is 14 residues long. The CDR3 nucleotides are TGTGCCAGCAGCTTAGCGAGTTGGGGCTACGAGCAGTACTTC. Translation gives CASSLASWGYEQYF.

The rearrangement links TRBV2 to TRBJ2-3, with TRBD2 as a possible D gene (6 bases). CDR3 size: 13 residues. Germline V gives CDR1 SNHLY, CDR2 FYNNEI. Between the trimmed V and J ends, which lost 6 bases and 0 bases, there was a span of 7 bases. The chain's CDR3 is CASRTSSTDTQYF. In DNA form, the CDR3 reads TGTGCCAGCAGGACTAGTAGCACAGATACGCAGTATTTT.

CDR3 amino acids: CASSQGLARLTDTQYF. In DNA, the CDR3 is TGTGCCAGCAGCCAAGGACTAGCGAGACTGACAGATACGCAGTATTTT. V and J are TRBV3-1 (or the pseudogene TRBV3-2) and TRBJ2-3; 8 nucleotides match TRBD2. This CDR3 is 16 amino acids long. With 1 base clipped from V and 3 bases from J, the junction kept 6 bases outside the gene matches. Germline CDR1 LGHDT, CDR2 YNNKEL (reference sequence).

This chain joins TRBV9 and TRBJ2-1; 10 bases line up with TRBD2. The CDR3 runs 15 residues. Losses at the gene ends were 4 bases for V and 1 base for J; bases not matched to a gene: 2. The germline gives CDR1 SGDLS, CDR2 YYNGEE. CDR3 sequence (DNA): TGTGCCAGCAGCCTTAGCGGGAGGTCCTACAATGAGCAGTTCTTC. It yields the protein CASSLSGRSYNEQFF.

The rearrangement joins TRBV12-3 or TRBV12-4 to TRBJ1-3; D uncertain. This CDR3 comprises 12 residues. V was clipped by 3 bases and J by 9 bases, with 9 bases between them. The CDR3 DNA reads TGTGCCAGCAGTTTTACGGAAACCACCATATATTTT. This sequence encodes CASSFTETTIYF.

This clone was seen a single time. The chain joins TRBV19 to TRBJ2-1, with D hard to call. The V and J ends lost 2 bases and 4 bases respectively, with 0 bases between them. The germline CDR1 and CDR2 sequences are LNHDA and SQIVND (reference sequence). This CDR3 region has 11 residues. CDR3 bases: TGTGCCAGTAGTATATACAATGAGCAGTTCTTC. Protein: CASSIYNEQFF.

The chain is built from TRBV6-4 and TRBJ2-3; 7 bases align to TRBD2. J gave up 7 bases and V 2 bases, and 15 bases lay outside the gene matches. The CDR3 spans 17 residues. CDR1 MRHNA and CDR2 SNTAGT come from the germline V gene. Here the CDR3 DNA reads TGTGCCAGCAGTGACCCAGAGTCCCGACTAGCTAGAAATACGCAGTATTTT. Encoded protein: CASSDPESRLARNTQYF.

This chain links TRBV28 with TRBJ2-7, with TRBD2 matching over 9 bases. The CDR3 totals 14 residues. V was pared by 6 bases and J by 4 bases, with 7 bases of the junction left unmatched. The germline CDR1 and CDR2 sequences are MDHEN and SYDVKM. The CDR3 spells CASRPGLAYYEQYF. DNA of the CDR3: TGTGCCAGCAGGCCCGGACTAGCGTATTACGAGCAGTACTTC.

CDR3 DNA sequence: TGTGCCAGCAGCTTAGGAAGAGGGTCCCCAGATACGCAGTATTTT. Protein: CASSLGRGSPDTQYF. The rearrangement joins TRBV7-2 to TRBJ2-3, with D possibly matching TRBD2 (5 bases). The CDR3 loop spans 15 amino acids. Germline V gene data show CDR1 as SGHTA and CDR2 as FQGNSA. Trimming stripped 1 base from V and 4 bases from J, with 12 bases between.

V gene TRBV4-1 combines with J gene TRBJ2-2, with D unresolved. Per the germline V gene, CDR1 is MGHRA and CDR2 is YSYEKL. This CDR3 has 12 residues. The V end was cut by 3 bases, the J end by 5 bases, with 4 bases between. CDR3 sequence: CASSHATGELFF. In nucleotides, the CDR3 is TGCGCCAGCAGCCACGCAACCGGGGAGCTGTTTTTT.

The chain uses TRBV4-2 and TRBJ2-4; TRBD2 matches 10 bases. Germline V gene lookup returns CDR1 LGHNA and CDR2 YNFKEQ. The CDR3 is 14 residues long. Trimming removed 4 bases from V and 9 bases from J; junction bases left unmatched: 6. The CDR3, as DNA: TGTGCCAGCAGCCTCGGGACTAGCGACGGCATTCAGTACTTC. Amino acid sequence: CASSLGTSDGIQYF.

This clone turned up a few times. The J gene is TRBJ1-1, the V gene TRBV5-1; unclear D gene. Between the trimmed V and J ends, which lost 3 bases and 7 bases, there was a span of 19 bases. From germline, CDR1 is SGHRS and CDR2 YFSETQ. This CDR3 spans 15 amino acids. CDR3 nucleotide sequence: TGCGCCAGCAGCTCGGACGGTACGATAAGAAATGAAGCTTTCTTT. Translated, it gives CASSSDGTIRNEAFF.

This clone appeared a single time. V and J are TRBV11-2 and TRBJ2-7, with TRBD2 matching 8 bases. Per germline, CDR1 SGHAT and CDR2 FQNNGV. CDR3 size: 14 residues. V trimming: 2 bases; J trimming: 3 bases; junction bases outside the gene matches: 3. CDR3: CASSLYSGIYEQYF. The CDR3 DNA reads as TGTGCCAGCAGCTTATATAGCGGGATCTACGAGCAGTACTTC.

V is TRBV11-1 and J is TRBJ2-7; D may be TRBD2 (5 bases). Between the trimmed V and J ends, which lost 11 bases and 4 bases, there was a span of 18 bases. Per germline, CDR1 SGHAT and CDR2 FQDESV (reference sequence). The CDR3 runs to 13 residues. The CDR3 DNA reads TGTGCCGAAGCTTTATCCCCGGGGTACGAGCAGTACTTC. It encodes CAEALSPGYEQYF.

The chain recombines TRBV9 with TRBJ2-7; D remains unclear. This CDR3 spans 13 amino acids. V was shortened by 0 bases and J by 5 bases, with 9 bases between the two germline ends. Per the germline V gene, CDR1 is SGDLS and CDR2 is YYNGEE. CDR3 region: CASSVVDGHEQYF. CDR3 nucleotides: TGTGCCAGCAGCGTAGTAGACGGCCACGAGCAGTACTTC.